This record looks at one TCR beta chain sequence and its context. Data came from immunoSEQ multiplex PCR; TCRdb stores just in-frame clones and leaves some out. Here the sample spans some 31,000 clones, under 90% being singletons. The CDR3 sequence is 11 residues long. The V end lost 7 bases, the J end lost 4 bases, and 9 bases lay between the germline ends. Per the germline V gene, CDR1 is SQVTM and CDR2 is ANQGSEA. The data stem from a study of multiple sclerosis patients with progressive multifocal leukoencephalopathy. Time point meaning: about 6 months of natalizumab therapy. Every listed patient previously received interferon beta; all PML patients were women.

Here the sequenced sample was PBMCs, taken from a patient treated with natalizumab. The receptor was derived from a human donor with multiple sclerosis. The genes are TRBV29-1 and TRBJ2-3; no reliable D call. Written as DNA, the CDR3 is TGCAGCGGCGAAGTTGCAGATACGCAGTATTTT. Translated, it gives CSGEVADTQYF.